This T cell receptor (beta chain) was profiled in a study of shared clonotypes between healthy human individuals. Worth noting for this clone: Its matching antigen is unknown.

CD8 cells classed as naive were CD45RO-negative and positively selected for CCR7, excluding terminally differentiated effector memory CD45RA+ cells. Each sample came from a Caucasian adult donor living in Nashville, Tennessee. This CDR3 has 15 residues. The germline V and J ends were trimmed by 4 bases and 4 bases, with 16 bases remaining between them. CDR1 and CDR2 from the germline V gene are LGHNA and YSLEER. Regarding the study as a whole: Even with large depth, rarefaction showed that sorted-subset sequencing was incomplete. A generally larger estimated richness was seen in naive subsets than in memory subsets.

Produced via immunoSEQ multiplex PCR; TCRdb's table is partial and in-frame only. The sample lists some 2.1 million clones; about 94% were seen once. The clonotype originates from a man aged 18 to 30 in good health. Some clones in this sample may be carry-over from other donors' samples. The chain couples TRBV4-3 to TRBJ1-2; D is ambiguous. Input material: naive CD8+ T cells from PBMCs. The CDR3, as DNA: TGCGCCAGCAGCCTCGACACATCACCTTCCTATGGCTACACCTTC. This gives the protein CASSLDTSPSYGYTF.